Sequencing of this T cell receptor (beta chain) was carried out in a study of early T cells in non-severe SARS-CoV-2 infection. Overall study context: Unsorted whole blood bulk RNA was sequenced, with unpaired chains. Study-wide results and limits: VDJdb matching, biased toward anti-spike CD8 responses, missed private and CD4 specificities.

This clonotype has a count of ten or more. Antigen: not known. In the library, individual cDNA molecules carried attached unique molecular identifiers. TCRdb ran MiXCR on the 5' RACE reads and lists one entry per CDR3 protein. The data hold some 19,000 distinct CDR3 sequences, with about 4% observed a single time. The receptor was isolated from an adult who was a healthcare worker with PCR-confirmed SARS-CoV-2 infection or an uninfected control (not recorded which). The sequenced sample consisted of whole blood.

CDR3 protein: CASSRLDTQYF. The CDR3, as DNA: TGTGCCAGCAGCCGACTTGATACGCAGTATTTT. The chain is built from TRBV6-1 and TRBJ2-3; D is unresolved. Deletions cut 6 bases from V and 6 bases from J, with 7 bases between. This CDR3 contains 11 residues. Looked up from germline, CDR1 is MNHNS and CDR2 is SASEGT.